This passage covers 22 T cell receptor beta chains from one sample sequenced in a study of OX40 agonist ivuxolimab in advanced cancers. TCRdb keeps only in-frame clones here, not all; method: immunoSEQ multiplex PCR. The sample records 80,000 to 100,000 clones, roughly 90% being singletons. The starting material was CD4+ or CD8+ T cells sorted from blood, obtained in a trial of the OX40 agonist ivuxolimab. These receptors all stem from an adult with an advanced solid tumor such as melanoma, head and neck, liver or kidney cancer.

Comments on this clone: One end of the junction fails to match germline, which may point to a read error. The V gene is TRBV25-1, the J gene TRBJ1-1; TRBD1 is a possible D gene (6 bases). In germline, CDR1 is MGHDK, CDR2 SYGVNS. CDR3 length: 13 residues. The CDR3 DNA reads TGTGCCAGCAGTGAGACAGGACAATCCCGTTCAACCTTT. It yields the protein CASSETGQSRSTF.

The gene calls are TRBV5-6 and TRBJ1-5, with a tentative D call TRBD1 (6 bases). The germline V gene encodes CDR1 SGHDT and CDR2 YYEEEE. CDR3 length: 14 amino acids. V lost 7 bases, J lost 7 bases, and 18 bases lay in between. The CDR3 loop is CASFKQGLGQPQHF. In nucleotides, the CDR3 is TGTGCCAGCTTCAAGCAGGGGTTGGGGCAGCCCCAGCATTTT.

The chain links TRBV7-2 to TRBJ2-7; D unclear. V lost 1 base, J lost 0 bases, and 10 bases lay in between. Germline V gives CDR1 SGHTA, CDR2 FQGNSA. The length of the CDR3 is 15 residues. The chain's CDR3 is CASSLEGSGSYEQYF. The CDR3 DNA follows: TGTGCCAGCAGCTTAGAGGGATCGGGCTCCTACGAGCAGTACTTC.

The V call is TRBV7-9, the J call TRBJ2-7, with 11 bases lining up with TRBD1. The CDR3 totals 16 residues. V shed 2 bases, J shed 4 bases, and the junction held 7 bases outside the gene matches. Per germline, CDR1 SEHNR and CDR2 FQNEAQ (reference sequence). CDR3 sequence (DNA): TGTGCCAGCAGCTTAAGTCAAGGACAGGGGGCTTACGAGCAGTACTTC. It yields the protein CASSLSQGQGAYEQYF.

This chain joins TRBV28 and TRBJ2-5, with D unclear. This CDR3 has 13 amino acids. The ends were cut back, 2 bases at V and 4 bases at J, with 8 bases in the middle. The germline V gene encodes CDR1 MDHEN and CDR2 SYDVKM. Written as DNA, the CDR3 is TGTGCCAGCAGTTTAGGACGTAGAGAGACCCAGTACTTC. It yields the protein CASSLGRRETQYF.

This clone has more than one count but fewer than ten. V usage is TRBV19 and J usage is TRBJ2-1; 7 positions match TRBD1. The germline gives CDR1 LNHDA, CDR2 SQIVND (reference sequence). J gave up 9 bases and V 4 bases, and 9 bases lay outside the gene matches. CDR3 size: 14 residues. The CDR3 DNA reads TGTGCCAGTAGTACTACAGGGGATAGAGGTGAGCAGTTCTTC. Translation: CASSTTGDRGEQFF.

This clone was seen just once. J is TRBJ2-6 and V is TRBV6-1; tentatively, D is TRBD1 or TRBD2 (6 bases each). The CDR3 totals 15 residues. Germline values: CDR1 MNHNS, CDR2 SASEGT. The V end was cut by 3 bases, the J end by 4 bases, with 10 bases between. The CDR3 nucleotides read TGTGCCAGCAGTGAGGGGGCGGGAGGGGCCAACGTCCTGACTTTC. It translates to CASSEGAGGANVLTF.

The gene calls are TRBV19 and TRBJ1-1, with D possibly being TRBD1 (6 bases). Trimming pared 9 bases from V and 3 bases from J, leaving 11 bases between. The CDR3 has 12 amino acids. Germline-derived CDR1 and CDR2 are LNHDA and SQIVND (reference sequence). The CDR3 here is CASRGQYTEAFF. In DNA form, the CDR3 reads TGTGCCAGCAGAGGACAGTACACTGAAGCTTTCTTT. The variable domain in full, with the rest retrieved from reference TRBV19 and TRBJ1-1, is DGGITQSPKYLFRKEGQNVTLSCEQNLNHDAMYWYRQDPGQGLRLIYYSQIVNDFQKGDIAEGYSVSREKKESFPLTVTSAQKNPTAFYLCASRGQYTEAFFGQGTRLTVV.

The chain has TRBV28 and TRBJ1-4, with D unclear. The CDR3 sequence is 16 residues long. V dropped 5 bases and J dropped 2 bases, with 15 bases sitting between them. Germline V CDR1 and CDR2: MDHEN, SYDVKM. The CDR3 sequence: CASSVRPPGTNEKLFF. The CDR3 DNA sequence: TGTGCCAGCAGTGTTCGACCGCCGGGCACTAATGAAAAACTGTTTTTT.

The chain recombines TRBV28 with TRBJ1-2; a possible D gene is TRBD1 (6 bases). V was shortened by 3 bases and J by 5 bases, with 16 bases between the two germline ends. Germline-derived CDR1 and CDR2 are MDHEN and SYDVKM. The CDR3 consists of 15 residues. DNA of the CDR3: TGTGCCAGCAGTTTGGGGGGCAGGGAGGGTTATGGCTACACCTTC. This encodes CASSLGGREGYGYTF.

V and J are TRBV28 and TRBJ2-5; weak D call: TRBD1 (6 bases). This CDR3 is 13 amino acids long. The V end lost 5 bases, the J end lost 6 bases, and 13 bases lay between the germline ends. The V gene's germline CDR1 is MDHEN and CDR2 SYDVKM. This CDR3 is CASSPPGVQTQYF. The CDR3 nucleotides are TGTGCCAGCAGTCCCCCAGGGGTCCAGACCCAGTACTTC. Using reference TRBV28 and TRBJ2-5 for the parts outside the CDR3, the full variable domain is DVKVTQSSRYLVKRTGEKVFLECVQDMDHENMFWYRQDPGLGLRLIYFSYDVKMKEKGDIPEGYSVSREKKERFSLILESASTNQTSMYLCASSPPGVQTQYFGPGTRLLVL.

This chain joins TRBV30 and TRBJ1-5; D gene unclear. Germline V lookup: CDR1 GTSNPN, CDR2 SVGIG (reference sequence). V was clipped by 4 bases and J by 4 bases, with 8 bases between them. This CDR3 comprises 12 residues. CDR3 nucleotide sequence: TGTGCCTGGACCAGTGGGAATCAGCCCCAGCATTTT. Protein: CAWTSGNQPQHF. The full variable domain, its missing parts supplied by reference TRBV30 and TRBJ1-5, is SQTIHQWPATLVQPVGSPLSLECTVEGTSNPNLYWYRQAAGRGLQLLFYSVGIGQISSEVPQNLSASRPQDRQFILSSKKLLLSDSGFYLCAWTSGNQPQHFGDGTRLSIL.

The chain is built from TRBV28 and TRBJ2-6; D call uncertain. This CDR3 has 12 amino acids. Trimming shortened V by 4 bases and J by 2 bases, and 0 bases separated the two germline ends. Germline assignment: CDR1 MDHEN and CDR2 SYDVKM. The CDR3 DNA reads as TGTGCCAGCAGTTCTGGGGCCAACGTCCTGACTTTC. Translation: CASSSGANVLTF.

The rearrangement links TRBV19 to TRBJ2-5; D tentatively reads TRBD1 or TRBD2 (5 bases each). Germline CDR1 and CDR2: LNHDA and SQIVND (reference sequence). The V end was cut by 11 bases, the J end by 4 bases, with 20 bases between. The CDR3 covers 14 residues. The CDR3 sequence is CAQGNGGERETQYF. CDR3 coding DNA: TGTGCCCAAGGTAATGGGGGAGAGAGAGAGACCCAGTACTTC.

The chain joins TRBV30 to TRBJ1-5, with D unresolved. The ends were cut back, 2 bases at V and 4 bases at J, with 12 bases in the middle. CDR3 size: 14 residues. CDR1 and CDR2 from the germline V gene are GTSNPN and SVGIG (reference sequence). CDR3 in DNA: TGTGCCTGGAGTAGTTGGGCGGGTAATCAGCCCCAGCATTTT. It translates to CAWSSWAGNQPQHF.

The sample holds one count of this clone. V usage is TRBV6-1 and J usage is TRBJ1-1; D uncertain. The germline V and J ends were trimmed by 0 bases and 0 bases, with 8 bases remaining between them. This CDR3 region has 15 residues. Looked up from germline, CDR1 is MNHNS and CDR2 is SASEGT. Here the CDR3 reads CASSEASGMNTEAFF. CDR3 nucleotides: TGTGCCAGCAGTGAAGCCTCCGGGATGAACACTGAAGCTTTCTTT.

J is TRBJ1-5 and V is TRBV7-9; D gene unclear. The CDR3 length is 14 residues. V was pared by 3 bases and J by 5 bases, with 11 bases between. Germline V CDR1 and CDR2: SEHNR, FQNEAQ (reference sequence). The CDR3 DNA reads as TGTGCCAGCAGCTTGGGGAATTGGGATCAGCCCCAGCATTTT. It codes for CASSLGNWDQPQHF.

As concerns this clone: At one end, the junction sequence differs from germline, possibly due to a read error. V usage is TRBV12-5 and J usage is TRBJ2-5; D is ambiguous. CDR3 length: 14 residues. Germline CDR1 LGHNT, CDR2 FRNRAP. The CDR3, as DNA: TGTGCTAGTGGTTTGGTAAGATGGCAAGAGGCCCAGTACTTC. This sequence encodes CASGLVRWQEAQYF.

This clone was detected only a few times. The rearrangement joins TRBV29-1 to TRBJ1-1, with D unclear. The CDR3 runs 12 residues. Germline V gene lookup returns CDR1 SQVTM and CDR2 ANQGSEA. Deletions cut 7 bases from V and 6 bases from J, with 15 bases between. Written as DNA, the CDR3 is TGCAGCGGCCAACTGAGCGGGCCTGAAGCTTTCTTT. Protein sequence: CSGQLSGPEAFF.

V and J are TRBV28 and TRBJ1-6; possibly TRBD1 for D (6 bases). Germline CDR1 reads MDHEN; CDR2 reads SYDVKM. The CDR3 covers 14 residues. Trimming stripped 5 bases from V and 4 bases from J, with 9 bases between. CDR3 amino acids: CASSPGDYNSPLHF. In DNA form, the CDR3 reads TGTGCCAGCAGTCCAGGGGATTATAATTCACCCCTCCACTTT.

The chain is built from TRBV9 and TRBJ2-2; 7 nucleotides match TRBD2. CDR1 SGDLS and CDR2 YYNGEE come from the germline V gene. CDR3 length equals 14 residues. V lost 0 bases and J lost 5; bases outside the gene matches: 1. CDR3 in DNA: TGTGCCAGCAGCGTAGGGGAGGGGACCGGGGAGCTGTTTTTT. Its protein product is CASSVGEGTGELFF.

The rearrangement uses TRBV2 and TRBJ2-6; D is undetermined. This CDR3 has 15 amino acids. Germline V CDR1 and CDR2: SNHLY, FYNNEI. Trimming took 6 bases from V and 1 from J, leaving 10 bases between them. The CDR3 nucleotides are TGTGCCAGCAGCCAAAAGGCATCTGGGGCCAACGTCCTGACTTTC. Residues: CASSQKASGANVLTF.